The present T cell receptor beta chain was sequenced within a study of monozygotic twins with inflammatory bowel disease. cDNA for TCRalpha and TCRbeta was amplified by nested PCRs of about 17 then approximately 9 cycles. TCRdb re-called the 5' RACE reads; one entry per CDR3 protein, DNA not given. The sample includes some 210,000 distinct CDR3 sequences. The sequence derives from a human donor with ulcerative colitis or Crohn's disease, or a healthy co-twin of an affected twin (not recorded which). Sequencing was done on a sample of blood.

Here the CDR3 reads CASSLGSGGYGYTF. The V gene is TRBV12-3 or TRBV12-4, the J gene TRBJ1-2; the TCRdb call, TRBD1, lacks DNA for checking. This CDR3 has 14 amino acids.